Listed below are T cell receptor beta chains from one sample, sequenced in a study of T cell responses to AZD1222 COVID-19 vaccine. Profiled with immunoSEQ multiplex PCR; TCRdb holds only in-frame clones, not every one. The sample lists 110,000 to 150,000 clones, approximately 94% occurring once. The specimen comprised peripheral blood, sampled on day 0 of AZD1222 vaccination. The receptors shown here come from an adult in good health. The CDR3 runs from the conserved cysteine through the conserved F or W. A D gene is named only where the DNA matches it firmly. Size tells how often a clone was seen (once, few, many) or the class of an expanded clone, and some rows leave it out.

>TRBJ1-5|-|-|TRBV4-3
TGCGCCAGCAGCCAAGAGAGAGGACTCCCAAATCAGCCCCAGCATTTT
CASSQERGLPNQPQHF
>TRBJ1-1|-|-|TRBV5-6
TGTGCCAGCAGCCTAGGAGTTGAAGCTTTCTTT
CASSLGVEAFF
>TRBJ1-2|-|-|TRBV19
TGTGCCAGTAGTTTACAGGGAGGGGTAGATGGCTACACCTTC
CASSLQGGVDGYTF
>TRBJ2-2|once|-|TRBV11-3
TGTGCCAGCAGCCCGTTTGGCGGGACCCTTAACACCGGGGAGCTGTTTTTT
CASSPFGGTLNTGELFF
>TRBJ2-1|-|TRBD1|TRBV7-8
TGTGCCAGCAGCTTAGCAAACAGGGGAGATAAGCAGTTCTTC
CASSLANRGDKQFF
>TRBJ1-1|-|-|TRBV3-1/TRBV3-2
TGTGCCAGCAGCCAATGGGGGATGAACACTGAAGCTTTCTTT
CASSQWGMNTEAFF
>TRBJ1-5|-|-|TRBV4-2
TGTGCCAGCAGCCAAGACGCCATCAGGAGCAATCAGCCCCAGCATTTT
CASSQDAIRSNQPQHF
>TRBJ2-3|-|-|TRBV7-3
TGTGCCAGCAGCGCCGGAGGGACCGGGTCCGCAGATACGCAGTATTTT
CASSAGGTGSADTQYF
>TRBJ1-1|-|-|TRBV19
TGTGCCAGTAGTATAGAGCGTCGGGCTCGAGCTTTCTTT
CASSIERRARAFF
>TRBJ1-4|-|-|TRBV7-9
TGTGCCAGCAGCCCTGGACAGTATGAAAAACTGTTTTTT
CASSPGQYEKLFF
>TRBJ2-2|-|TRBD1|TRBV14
TGTGCCAGCAGCCAGGAGACCGGGACAGGGGTTGACTGGAACACCGGGGAGCTGTTTTTT
CASSQETGTGVDWNTGELFF
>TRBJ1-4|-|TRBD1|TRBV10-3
TGTGCCATCAGTGACAGGGGGGGAGATGAAAAACTGTTTTTT
CAISDRGGDEKLFF
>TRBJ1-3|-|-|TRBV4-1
TGCGCCAGCAGCCCGAACTCAGGGGCAGGAAACACCATATATTTT
CASSPNSGAGNTIYF
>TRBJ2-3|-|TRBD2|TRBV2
TGTGCCAGCAGTGGGGGAGCGGGGGGGGTCACAGATACGCAGTATTTT
CASSGGAGGVTDTQYF
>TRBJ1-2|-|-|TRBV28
TGTGCCAGCAGTTTTCGGGGGCGGTATGGCTACACCTTC
CASSFRGRYGYTF
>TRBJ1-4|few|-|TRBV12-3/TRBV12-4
TGTGCCAGCAGTGACAGGTTGCGCGAAAAACTGTTTTTT
CASSDRLREKLFF
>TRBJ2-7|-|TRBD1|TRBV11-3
TGTGCCAGCAGCCTCACAGGGGGCAGAGGGATTTACGAGCAGTACTTC
CASSLTGGRGIYEQYF
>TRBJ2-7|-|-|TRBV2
TGTGCCAGCAGTGATAGGCAGTGGTATTCGTCCTACGAGCAGTACTTC
CASSDRQWYSSYEQYF
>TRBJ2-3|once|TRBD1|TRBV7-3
TGTGCCAGCAGCTTCCAGGGGGGCACAGATACGCAGTATTTT
CASSFQGGTDTQYF
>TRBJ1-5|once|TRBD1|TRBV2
TGTGCCAGCAGCCAGGACAGGGCTCAGCCCCAGCATTTT
CASSQDRAQPQHF
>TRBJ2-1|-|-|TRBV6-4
TGTGCCAGCAGTGCCCATAAGTCCTCCTACAATGAGCAGTTCTTC
CASSAHKSSYNEQFF
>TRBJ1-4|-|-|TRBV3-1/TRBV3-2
TGTGCCAGCAGCCAGAACTTACAGGCGGCAGGGGAAAAACTGTTTTTT
CASSQNLQAAGEKLFF
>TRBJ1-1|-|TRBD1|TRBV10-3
TGTGCCATCAAGATACAAGACAGGGGGCCGGCTTTCTTT
CAIKIQDRGPAFF
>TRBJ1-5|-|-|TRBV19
TGTGCCAGTACTGCTATACGGAATAGCAATCAGCCCCAGCATTTT
CASTAIRNSNQPQHF
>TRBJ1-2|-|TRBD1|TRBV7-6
TGTGCCAGCAGCTTAGCACAGGGGCGATCTAACTATGGCTACACCTTC
CASSLAQGRSNYGYTF
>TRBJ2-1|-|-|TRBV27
TGTGCCAGCAGTTCAGACGGACTTATACCCGACAATGAGCAGTTCTTC
CASSSDGLIPDNEQFF
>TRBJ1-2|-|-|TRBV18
TGTGCCAGCTCACCACGGGCAGGGGATGGCTACACCTTC
CASSPRAGDGYTF
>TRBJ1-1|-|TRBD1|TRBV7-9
TGTGCCAGCAGCTGGAACAGGGGTCCGCGGAACACTGAAGCTTTCTTT
CASSWNRGPRNTEAFF
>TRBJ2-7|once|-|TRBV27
TGTGCCAGCAGTCCAACGCGCGGGACAGAATTCCCCCTTGGTAACGAGCAGTACTTC
CASSPTRGTEFPLGNEQYF
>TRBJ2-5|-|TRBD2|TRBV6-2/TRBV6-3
TGTGCCAGCAGTTATCCTAGCGGGGCAGTCCAAGAGACCCAGTACTTC
CASSYPSGAVQETQYF
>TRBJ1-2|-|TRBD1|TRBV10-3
TGTGCCATCAGTACAACCGGGACAGGGTATGGCTACACCTTC
CAISTTGTGYGYTF
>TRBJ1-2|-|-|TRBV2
TGTGCCAGCAGTGAATCACCGGGACCTAACTATGGCTACACCTTC
CASSESPGPNYGYTF
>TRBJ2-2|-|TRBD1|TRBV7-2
TGTGCCAGCAGCTTAGAACAGGGGATGGGCACCGGGGAGCTGTTTTTT
CASSLEQGMGTGELFF
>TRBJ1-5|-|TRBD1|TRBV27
TGTGCCAGCAGTCACCTTACAGGGGGGATTTGGCCCCAGCATTTT
CASSHLTGGIWPQHF
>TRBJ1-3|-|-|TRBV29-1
TGCAGCGCCTCAGGACAGAGCTCTGGAAACACCATATATTTT
CSASGQSSGNTIYF
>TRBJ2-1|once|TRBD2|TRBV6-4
TGTGCCAGCAATTCTAGCGGGGGCCTCTACAATGAGCAGTTCTTC
CASNSSGGLYNEQFF
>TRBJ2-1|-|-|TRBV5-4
TGTGCCAGCAGCTTGGGAAACAATGAGCAGTTCTTC
CASSLGNNEQFF
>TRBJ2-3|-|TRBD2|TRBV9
TGTGCCAGCAGCGCGGGCTGGGGGACTAGCGGGGGAAGGGATACGCAGTATTTT
CASSAGWGTSGGRDTQYF
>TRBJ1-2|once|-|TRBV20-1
TGCAGTGCTAGTTCCCGGACATCGAGATATGGCTACACCTTC
CSASSRTSRYGYTF
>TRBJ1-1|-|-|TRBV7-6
TGTGCCAGCAGCTTCGGGGGCGGAAGCACTGAAGCTTTCTTT
CASSFGGGSTEAFF
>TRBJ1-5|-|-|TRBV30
TGTGCCTGGAGTCGTAGCGGGCAGCCCCAGCATTTT
CAWSRSGQPQHF
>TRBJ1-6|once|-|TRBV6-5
TGTGCCAGCAAGGTTTCCGGGCCCGCCAATTCACCCCTCCACTTT
CASKVSGPANSPLHF
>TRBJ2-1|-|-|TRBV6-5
TGTGCCAGCAGTTACTCCTCGGGTATGGCCCGCGAGCAGTTCTTC
CASSYSSGMAREQFF
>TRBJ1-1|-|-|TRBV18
TGTGCCAGCTCACCACCAAGCAGGCCGAACACTGAAGCTTTCTTT
CASSPPSRPNTEAFF
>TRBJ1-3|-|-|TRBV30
TGTGCCGGACGCATCAGCCTCTCTGGAAACACCATATATTTT
CAGRISLSGNTIYF
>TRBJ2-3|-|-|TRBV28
TGTGCCAGCAGTTTATTGGCTACGCAGTATTTT
CASSLLATQYF
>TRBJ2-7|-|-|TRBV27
TGTGCCAGCAGTTTTAGCGGTTTGGGGTACGAGCAGTACTTC
CASSFSGLGYEQYF
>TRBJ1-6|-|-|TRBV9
TGTGCCAGCAGCGCTCCAGGGAACTCACCCCTCCACTTT
CASSAPGNSPLHF